This is a list of T cell receptor beta chains from one sample in a study of blood T cell repertoires in COVID-19. The assay was immunoSEQ multiplex PCR, and TCRdb's table has in-frame clones only and misses some. The sample yields about 220,000 clones, 80% seen once. Sequencing used peripheral blood. The origin of the receptors is a human donor in a cohort sampled during active COVID-19. Both conserved end residues are part of each CDR3. Size is omitted from some rows. Given values are once, few, many or a class for expanded clones.

v_gene: TRBV3-1/TRBV3-2; j_gene: TRBJ1-4; abundance: -; len: 13; CDR3aa: CASSRQSGGELFF
v_gene: TRBV11-2; j_gene: TRBJ2-4; abundance: -; len: 14; CDR3aa: CASSLGQGLNIQYF
v_gene: TRBV19; j_gene: TRBJ1-4; abundance: -; len: 16; CDR3aa: CASSIGGPATNEKLFF
v_gene: TRBV27; j_gene: TRBJ2-1; abundance: -; len: 15; CDR3aa: CASSAPGTGDWGQFF
v_gene: TRBV28; j_gene: TRBJ1-2; abundance: -; len: 12; CDR3aa: CAVGRTGYGYTF
v_gene: TRBV19; j_gene: TRBJ2-7; abundance: once; len: 14; CDR3aa: CASSPRTGRYEQYF
v_gene: TRBV2; j_gene: TRBJ1-5; abundance: few; len: 13; CDR3aa: CASSDAGGQPQHF
v_gene: TRBV15; j_gene: TRBJ2-1; abundance: -; len: 15; CDR3aa: CATSWGSGMGNEQFF
v_gene: TRBV20-1; j_gene: TRBJ2-5; abundance: -; len: 15; CDR3aa: CSASPSTGLQETQYF
v_gene: TRBV18; j_gene: TRBJ1-5; abundance: -; len: 14; CDR3aa: CASSPAGGNQPQHF
v_gene: TRBV5-5; j_gene: TRBJ1-1; abundance: -; len: 16; CDR3aa: CASSLGTGVMNTEAFF
v_gene: TRBV5-1; j_gene: TRBJ2-1; abundance: -; len: 14; CDR3aa: CASSRPGTGSEQFF
v_gene: TRBV5-6; j_gene: TRBJ2-7; abundance: -; len: 16; CDR3aa: CASSLRRNSRTYEQYF
v_gene: TRBV27; j_gene: TRBJ2-6; abundance: -; len: 16; CDR3aa: CASSPLRQTGANVLTF
v_gene: TRBV5-1; j_gene: TRBJ2-3; abundance: -; len: 16; CDR3aa: CASSLAGKGGADTQYF
v_gene: TRBV5-1; j_gene: TRBJ2-1; abundance: many; len: 17; CDR3aa: CASNPPGLPSSYNEQFF
v_gene: TRBV28; j_gene: TRBJ2-7; abundance: -; len: 14; CDR3aa: CAIEDPEGSYEQYF
v_gene: TRBV4-1; j_gene: TRBJ1-3; abundance: -; len: 13; CDR3aa: CASSADRLNTIYF
v_gene: TRBV7-9; j_gene: TRBJ1-1; abundance: -; len: 15; CDR3aa: CASSLLRDRVPEAFF
v_gene: TRBV18; j_gene: TRBJ1-1; abundance: -; len: 16; CDR3aa: CASSPIGQGLGTEAFF
v_gene: TRBV19; j_gene: TRBJ1-1; abundance: few; len: 11; CDR3aa: CASTKETEAFF
v_gene: TRBV27; j_gene: TRBJ1-5; abundance: -; len: 15; CDR3aa: CASSRAGTVYQPQHF
v_gene: TRBV28; j_gene: TRBJ2-3; abundance: -; len: 15; CDR3aa: CASSVGGGVADTQYF
v_gene: TRBV27; j_gene: TRBJ2-3; abundance: -; len: 13; CDR3aa: CASSPTSEDTQYF
v_gene: TRBV6-1; j_gene: TRBJ1-5; abundance: -; len: 13; CDR3aa: CASSEAHVQPQHF
v_gene: TRBV5-1; j_gene: TRBJ1-2; abundance: -; len: 22; CDR3aa: CASSLEVTGGQLLGITYYGYTF
v_gene: TRBV12-3/TRBV12-4; j_gene: TRBJ1-2; abundance: once; len: 10; CDR3aa: CASRGYGYTF
v_gene: TRBV2; j_gene: TRBJ2-7; abundance: many; len: 16; CDR3aa: CASREETGFRFYEQYF
v_gene: TRBV5-5; j_gene: TRBJ1-1; abundance: few; len: 15; CDR3aa: CASSFYWGGGTEAFF
v_gene: TRBV7-9; j_gene: TRBJ1-1; abundance: -; len: 12; CDR3aa: CASSFRDTEAFF
v_gene: TRBV13; j_gene: TRBJ2-3; abundance: -; len: 15; CDR3aa: CASSLGLPNTDTQYF
v_gene: TRBV7-2; j_gene: TRBJ1-2; abundance: -; len: 16; CDR3aa: CASSSQPGTGIYGYTF
v_gene: TRBV6-5; j_gene: TRBJ1-5; abundance: -; len: 14; CDR3aa: CASITTGRGQPQHF
v_gene: TRBV19; j_gene: TRBJ2-2; abundance: -; len: 14; CDR3aa: CASSVRSGAGELFF
v_gene: TRBV5-1; j_gene: TRBJ1-2; abundance: -; len: 16; CDR3aa: CASSLGQGAILRGYTF
v_gene: TRBV30; j_gene: TRBJ1-3; abundance: -; len: 11; CDR3aa: CARDRIDTIYF
v_gene: TRBV28; j_gene: TRBJ1-5; abundance: -; len: 14; CDR3aa: CASSLFGENQPQHF
v_gene: TRBV24-1; j_gene: TRBJ1-4; abundance: -; len: 15; CDR3aa: CATSGPRGIVEKLFF